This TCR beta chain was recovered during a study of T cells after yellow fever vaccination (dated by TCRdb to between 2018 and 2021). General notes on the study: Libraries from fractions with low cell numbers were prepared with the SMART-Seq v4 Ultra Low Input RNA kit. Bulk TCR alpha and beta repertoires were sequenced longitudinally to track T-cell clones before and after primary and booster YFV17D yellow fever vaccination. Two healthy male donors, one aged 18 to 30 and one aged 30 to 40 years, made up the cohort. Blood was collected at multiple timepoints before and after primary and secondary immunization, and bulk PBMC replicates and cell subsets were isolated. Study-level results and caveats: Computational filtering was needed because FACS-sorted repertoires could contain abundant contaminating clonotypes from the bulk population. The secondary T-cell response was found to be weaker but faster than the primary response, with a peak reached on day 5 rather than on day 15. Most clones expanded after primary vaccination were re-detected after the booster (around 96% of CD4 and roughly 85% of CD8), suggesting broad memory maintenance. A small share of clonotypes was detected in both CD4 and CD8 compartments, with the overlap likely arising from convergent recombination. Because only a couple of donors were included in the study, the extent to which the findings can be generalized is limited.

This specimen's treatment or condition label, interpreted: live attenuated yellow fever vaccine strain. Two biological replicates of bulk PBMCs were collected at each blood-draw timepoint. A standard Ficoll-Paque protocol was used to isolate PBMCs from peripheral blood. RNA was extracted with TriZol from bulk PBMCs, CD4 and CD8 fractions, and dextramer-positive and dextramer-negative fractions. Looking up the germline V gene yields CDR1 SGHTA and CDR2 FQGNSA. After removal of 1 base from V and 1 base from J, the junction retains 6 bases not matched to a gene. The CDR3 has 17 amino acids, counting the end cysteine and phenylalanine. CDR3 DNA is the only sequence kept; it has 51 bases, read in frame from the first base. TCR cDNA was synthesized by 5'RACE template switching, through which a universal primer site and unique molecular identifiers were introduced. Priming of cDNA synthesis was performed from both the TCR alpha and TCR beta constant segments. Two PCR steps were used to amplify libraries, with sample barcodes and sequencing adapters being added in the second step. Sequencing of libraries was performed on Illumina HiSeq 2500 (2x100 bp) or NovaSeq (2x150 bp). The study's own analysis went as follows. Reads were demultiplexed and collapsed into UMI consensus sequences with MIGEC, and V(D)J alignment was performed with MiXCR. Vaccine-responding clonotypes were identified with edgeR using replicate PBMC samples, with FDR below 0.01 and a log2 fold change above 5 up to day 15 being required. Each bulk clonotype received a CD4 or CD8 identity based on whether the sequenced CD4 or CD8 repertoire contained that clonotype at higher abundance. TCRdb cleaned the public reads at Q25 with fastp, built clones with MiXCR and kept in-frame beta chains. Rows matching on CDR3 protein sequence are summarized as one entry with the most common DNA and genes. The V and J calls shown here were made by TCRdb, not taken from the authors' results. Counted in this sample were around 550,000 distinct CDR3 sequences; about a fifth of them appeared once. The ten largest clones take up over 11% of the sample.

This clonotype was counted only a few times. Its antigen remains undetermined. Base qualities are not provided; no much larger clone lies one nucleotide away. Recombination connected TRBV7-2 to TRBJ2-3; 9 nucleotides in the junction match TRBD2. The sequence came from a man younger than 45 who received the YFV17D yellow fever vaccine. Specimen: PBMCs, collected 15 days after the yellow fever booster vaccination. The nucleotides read TGTGCCAGCAGCTTAGGGAGCGGGAGGTTCCGCACAGATACGCAGTATTTT. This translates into CASSLGSGRFRTDTQYF. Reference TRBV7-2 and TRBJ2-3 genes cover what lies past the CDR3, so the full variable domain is GAGVSQSPSNKVTEKGKDVELRCDPISGHTALYWYRQSLGQGLEFLIYFQGNSAPDKSGLPSDRFSAERTGGSVSTLTIQRTQQEDSAVYLCASSLGSGRFRTDTQYFGPGTRLTVL.